This TCR beta chain was found in a study of blood T cell repertoires in COVID-19. Study-level information: T cells, B-cell-depleted T cells, or PBMCs supplied cDNA or gDNA.

Authors' analysis steps: Scientists estimated how many nucleated cells there were by amplifying reference gene primers. Repertoires were generated with immunoSEQ multiplex PCR, while TCRdb's copy carries only in-frame clones and drops some. V and J calls and clone size are those listed in that table; D and trimming were worked out from the DNA. The data contain some 250,000 clones, more than 75% of them singletons. Germline V gene sequence: CDR1 MNHEY, CDR2 SVGEGT. Trimming removed 5 bases at V and 2 bases at J, with 10 bases between. This CDR3 spans 15 amino acids. V and J are TRBV6-2 or TRBV6-3 and TRBJ2-6; TRBD2 is a possible D gene (6 bases). Sequenced input: peripheral blood. The receptor was derived from a woman between 65 and 79 years old with active or convalescent COVID-19. Written as DNA, the CDR3 is TGTGCCAGCAGTCCCCCGGGGGCTGGGGCCAACGTCCTGACTTTC. This encodes CASSPPGAGANVLTF.